This TCR beta chain was observed in a study of blood T cell repertoires in COVID-19. The overall study: T cells, B-cell-depleted T cells, or PBMCs provided the cDNA or gDNA that served as material.

TCRdb's copy holds only in-frame clones and misses some; the assay was immunoSEQ multiplex PCR. The table records over 200,000 clones, about 86% of them present only once. The sample was peripheral blood. The sequence derives from a man aged 80 or over with acute or convalescent COVID-19.

The CDR3 reads CASSEQGATAKNIQYF. The CDR3, as DNA: TGTGCCAGCAGTGAACAGGGGGCGACGGCCAAAAACATTCAGTACTTC. The V and J genes are TRBV6-1 and TRBJ2-4; TRBD1 matches at 8 bases. CDR1 is MNHNS and CDR2 is SASEGT in the germline V gene. Trimming removed 2 bases from V and 1 base from J; junction bases left unmatched: 4. The CDR3 is 16 residues long.